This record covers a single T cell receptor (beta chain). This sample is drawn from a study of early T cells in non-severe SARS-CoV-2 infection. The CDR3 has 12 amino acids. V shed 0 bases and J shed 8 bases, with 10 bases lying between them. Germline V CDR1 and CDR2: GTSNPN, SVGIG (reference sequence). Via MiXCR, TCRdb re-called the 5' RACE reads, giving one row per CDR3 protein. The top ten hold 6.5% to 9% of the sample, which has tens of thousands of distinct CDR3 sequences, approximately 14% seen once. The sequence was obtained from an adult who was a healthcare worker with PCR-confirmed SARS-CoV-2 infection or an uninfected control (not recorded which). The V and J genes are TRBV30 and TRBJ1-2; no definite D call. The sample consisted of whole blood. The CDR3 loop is CAWSVHDGGYTF. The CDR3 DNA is TGTGCCTGGAGTGTACATGATGGGGGCTACACCTTC.